This T cell receptor beta chain emerged from a study of shared T cell receptors in the human thymus. CDR3 length: 18 amino acids. The V and J ends lost 6 bases and 1 base, in that order; junction bases with no gene match: 8. Germline lookup yields CDR1 SGHAT and CDR2 FQNNGV. TCRdb's table, derived via immunoSEQ multiplex PCR, lists solely in-frame clones and lacks some. The sample includes some 760,000 clones, over 75% of them seen just once. This clone was seen once. The same data also went into a second study, on human thymus T cells. From that paper: Resected material from corrective heart surgery provided the thymus tissue analysed.

The V gene is TRBV11-2, the J gene TRBJ2-2; the match to TRBD2 covers 13 bases. The clonotype comes from a girl less than two years old with a congenital heart defect. The sequencing sample was made of thymocytes. CDR3 DNA sequence: TGTGCCAGCAGGGATGGGACTAGCGGGGAGGTGAACACCGGGGAGCTGTTTTTT. Amino acids: CASRDGTSGEVNTGELFF.